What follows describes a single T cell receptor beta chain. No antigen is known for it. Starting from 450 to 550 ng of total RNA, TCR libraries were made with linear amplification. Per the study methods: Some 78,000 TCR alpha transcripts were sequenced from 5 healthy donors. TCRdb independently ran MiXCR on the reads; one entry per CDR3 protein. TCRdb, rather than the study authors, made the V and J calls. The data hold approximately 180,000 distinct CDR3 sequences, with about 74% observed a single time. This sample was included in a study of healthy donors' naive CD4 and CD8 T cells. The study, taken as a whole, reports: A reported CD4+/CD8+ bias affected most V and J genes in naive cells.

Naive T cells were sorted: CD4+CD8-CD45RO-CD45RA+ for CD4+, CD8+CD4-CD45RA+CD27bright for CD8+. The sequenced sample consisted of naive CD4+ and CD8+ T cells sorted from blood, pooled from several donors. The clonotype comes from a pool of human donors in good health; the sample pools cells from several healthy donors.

CDR3 nucleotide sequence: TGTGCCAGCAGCTTAGGGAACGGGACAGGGCTGAATGAGCAGTACTTC. Its protein is CASSLGNGTGLNEQYF. This rearrangement joins TRBV11-2 to TRBJ2-7; 9 positions match TRBD1. Trimming took 1 base from V and 7 from J; bases not matched to a gene: 11. The germline CDR1 and CDR2 sequences are SGHAT and FQNNGV. This CDR3 has 16 amino acids.